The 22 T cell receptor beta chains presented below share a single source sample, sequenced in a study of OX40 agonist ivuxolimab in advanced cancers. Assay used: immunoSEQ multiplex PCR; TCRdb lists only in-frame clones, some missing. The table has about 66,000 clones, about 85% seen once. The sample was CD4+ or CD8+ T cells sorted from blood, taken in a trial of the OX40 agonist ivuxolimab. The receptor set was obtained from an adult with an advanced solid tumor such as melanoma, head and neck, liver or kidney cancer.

CDR3 bases: TGTGCCAGCAGCTTAATGGGGGGGGTCCCCTACTATGGCTACACCTTC. Amino acid sequence: CASSLMGGVPYYGYTF. The genes are TRBV7-9 and TRBJ1-2; TRBD1 is a possible D gene (5 bases). Trimming pared 2 bases from V and 3 bases from J, leaving 16 bases between. The CDR3 consists of 16 residues. Germline V gene sequence: CDR1 SEHNR, CDR2 FQNEAQ (reference sequence).

DNA for the CDR3: TGTGCCAGCAGCCCAACCCCCAATGAGCAGTTCTTC. Amino acids: CASSPTPNEQFF. This chain links TRBV11-2 with TRBJ2-1, with D unresolved. Per the germline V gene, CDR1 is SGHAT and CDR2 is FQNNGV. The V and J ends lost 5 bases and 6 bases respectively, with 8 bases between them. This CDR3 is built from 12 residues.

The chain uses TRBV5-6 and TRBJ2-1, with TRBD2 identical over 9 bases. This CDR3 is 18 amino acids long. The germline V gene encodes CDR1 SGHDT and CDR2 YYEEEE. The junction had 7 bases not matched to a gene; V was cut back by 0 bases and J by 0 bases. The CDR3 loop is CASSLAYAGGSSYNEQFF. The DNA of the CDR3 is TGTGCCAGCAGCTTGGCCTATGCGGGAGGGAGCTCCTACAATGAGCAGTTCTTC.

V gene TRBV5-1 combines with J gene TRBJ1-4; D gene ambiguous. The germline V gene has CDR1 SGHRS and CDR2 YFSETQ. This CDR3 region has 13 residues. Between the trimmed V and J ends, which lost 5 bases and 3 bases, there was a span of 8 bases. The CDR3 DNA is TGCGCCAGCAGACGAGAACCTAATGAAAAACTGTTTTTT. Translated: CASRREPNEKLFF.

The CDR3 DNA reads TGTGCCAGCAGGCCGGGACATTTCGAGCAGTACTTC. Protein product: CASRPGHFEQYF. This sequence joins TRBV6-1 and TRBJ2-7; perhaps TRBD1 as D (6 bases). Germline CDR1 MNHNS, CDR2 SASEGT. Trimming cost V 6 bases and J 6 bases, with 12 bases left between them. This CDR3 is 12 amino acids long.

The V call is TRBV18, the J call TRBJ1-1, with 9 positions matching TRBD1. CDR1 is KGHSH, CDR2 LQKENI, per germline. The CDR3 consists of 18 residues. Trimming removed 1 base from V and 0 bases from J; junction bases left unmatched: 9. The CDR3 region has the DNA TGTGCCAGCTCACCACTCGGACAGGGGCGCGCCATGAACACTGAAGCTTTCTTT. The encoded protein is CASSPLGQGRAMNTEAFF. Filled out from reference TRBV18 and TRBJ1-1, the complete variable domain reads NAGVMQNPRHLVRRRGQEARLRCSPMKGHSHVYWYRQLPEEGLKFMVYLQKENIIDESGMPKERFSAEFPKEGPSILRIQQVVRGDSAAYFCASSPLGQGRAMNTEAFFGQGTRLTVV.

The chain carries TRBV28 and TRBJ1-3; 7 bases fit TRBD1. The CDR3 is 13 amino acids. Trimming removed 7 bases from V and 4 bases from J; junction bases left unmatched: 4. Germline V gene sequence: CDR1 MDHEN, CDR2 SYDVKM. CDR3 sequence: CASTPTGGNTIYF. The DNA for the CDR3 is TGTGCCAGCACACCGACAGGGGGAAACACCATATATTTT.

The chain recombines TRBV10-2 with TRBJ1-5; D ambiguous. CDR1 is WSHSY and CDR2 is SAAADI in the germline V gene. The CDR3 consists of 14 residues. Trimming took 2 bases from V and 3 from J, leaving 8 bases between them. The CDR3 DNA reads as TGCGCCAGCAGTGAGCCGACCCTCAATCAGCCCCAGCATTTT. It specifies CASSEPTLNQPQHF.

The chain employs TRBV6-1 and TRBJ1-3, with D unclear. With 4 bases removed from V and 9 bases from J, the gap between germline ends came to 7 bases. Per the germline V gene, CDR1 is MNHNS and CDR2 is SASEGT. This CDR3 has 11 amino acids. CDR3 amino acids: CASSVRSTIYF. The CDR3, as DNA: TGTGCCAGCAGTGTTAGGTCCACCATATATTTT.

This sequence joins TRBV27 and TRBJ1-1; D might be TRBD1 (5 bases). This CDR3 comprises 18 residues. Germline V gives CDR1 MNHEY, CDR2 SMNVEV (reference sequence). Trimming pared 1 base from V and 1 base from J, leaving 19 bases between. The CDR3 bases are TGTGCCAGCAGTTTATTGGGACTTAGCGGGGGAAGGAACACTGAAGCTTTCTTT. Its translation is CASSLLGLSGGRNTEAFF.

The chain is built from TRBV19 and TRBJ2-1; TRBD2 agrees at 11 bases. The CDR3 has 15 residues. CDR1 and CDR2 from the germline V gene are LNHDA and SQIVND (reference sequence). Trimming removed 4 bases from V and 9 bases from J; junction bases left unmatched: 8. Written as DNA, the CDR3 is TGTGCCAGTAGTACGTTAGCGGGAGGGCAAGGTGAGCAGTTCTTC. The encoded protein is CASSTLAGGQGEQFF.

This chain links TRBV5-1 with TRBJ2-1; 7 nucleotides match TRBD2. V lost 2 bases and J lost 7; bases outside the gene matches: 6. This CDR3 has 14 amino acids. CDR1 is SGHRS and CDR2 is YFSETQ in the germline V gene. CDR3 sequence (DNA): TGCGCCAGCAGCTTTGCGGGAGCTATGAATGAGCAGTTCTTC. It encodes CASSFAGAMNEQFF.

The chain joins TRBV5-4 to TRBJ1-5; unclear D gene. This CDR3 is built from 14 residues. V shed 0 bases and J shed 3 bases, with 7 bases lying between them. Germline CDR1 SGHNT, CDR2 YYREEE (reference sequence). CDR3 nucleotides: TGTGCCAGCAGCTTGGGAGTCTACAATCAGCCCCAGCATTTT. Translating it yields CASSLGVYNQPQHF.

CDR3 region: CASSGLSLSNQPQHF. The CDR3 DNA follows: TGCGCCAGCAGTGGGTTGTCATTGAGCAATCAGCCCCAGCATTTT. V is TRBV10-2 and J is TRBJ1-5; no clear D gene. Germline CDR1 reads WSHSY; CDR2 reads SAAADI. This CDR3 is built from 15 residues. V was trimmed by 4 bases and J by 1 base, leaving 11 bases between them.

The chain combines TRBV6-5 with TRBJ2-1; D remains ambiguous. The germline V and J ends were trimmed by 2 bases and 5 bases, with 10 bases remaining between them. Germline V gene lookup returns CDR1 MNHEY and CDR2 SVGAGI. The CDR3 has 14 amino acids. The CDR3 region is CASSYESINNEQFF. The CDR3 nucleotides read TGTGCCAGCAGTTACGAAAGCATAAACAATGAGCAGTTCTTC.

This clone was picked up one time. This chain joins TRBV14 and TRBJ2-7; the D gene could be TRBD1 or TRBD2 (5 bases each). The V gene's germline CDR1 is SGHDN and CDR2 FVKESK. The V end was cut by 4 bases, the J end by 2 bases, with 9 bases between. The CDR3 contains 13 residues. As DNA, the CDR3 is TGTGCCAGCAGCCGTGGGGACCCCTACGAGCAGTACTTC. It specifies CASSRGDPYEQYF.

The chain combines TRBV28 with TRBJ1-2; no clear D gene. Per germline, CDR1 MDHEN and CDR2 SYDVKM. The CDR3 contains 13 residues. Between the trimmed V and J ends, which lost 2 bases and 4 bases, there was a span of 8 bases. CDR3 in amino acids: CASSLTRVYGYTF. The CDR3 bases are TGTGCCAGCAGTTTAACCCGAGTCTATGGCTACACCTTC.

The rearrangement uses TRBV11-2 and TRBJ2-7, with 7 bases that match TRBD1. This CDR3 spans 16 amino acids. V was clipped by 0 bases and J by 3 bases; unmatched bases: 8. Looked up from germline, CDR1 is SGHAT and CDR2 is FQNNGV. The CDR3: CASSLELVGGLYEQYF. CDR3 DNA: TGTGCCAGCAGCTTAGAGTTGGTAGGGGGCCTCTACGAGCAGTACTTC.

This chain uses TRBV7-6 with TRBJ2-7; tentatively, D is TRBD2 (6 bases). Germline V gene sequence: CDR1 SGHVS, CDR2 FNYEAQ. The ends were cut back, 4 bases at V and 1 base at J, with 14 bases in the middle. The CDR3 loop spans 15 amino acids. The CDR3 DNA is TGTGCCAGCAGCTCTGGAGAGGGGAGGTCCTACGAGCAGTACTTC. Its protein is CASSSGEGRSYEQYF.

CDR3 region: CASSPGQASSGNTIYF. CDR3 DNA sequence: TGTGCCAGCTCACCTGGACAGGCGTCCTCTGGAAACACCATATATTTT. V is TRBV18 and J is TRBJ1-3, with TRBD1 matching over 7 bases. J gave up 0 bases and V 3 bases, and 5 bases lay outside the gene matches. The germline CDR1 and CDR2 sequences are KGHSH and LQKENI. This CDR3 has 16 amino acids. Full variable domain (outside the CDR3, taken from reference TRBV18 and TRBJ1-3): NAGVMQNPRHLVRRRGQEARLRCSPMKGHSHVYWYRQLPEEGLKFMVYLQKENIIDESGMPKERFSAEFPKEGPSILRIQQVVRGDSAAYFCASSPGQASSGNTIYFGEGSWLTVV.

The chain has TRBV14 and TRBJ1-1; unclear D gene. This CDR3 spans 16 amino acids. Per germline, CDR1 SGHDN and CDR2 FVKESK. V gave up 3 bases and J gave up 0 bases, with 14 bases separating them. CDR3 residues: CASSQLGQTMNTEAFF. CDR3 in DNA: TGTGCCAGCAGCCAGCTTGGGCAAACGATGAACACTGAAGCTTTCTTT.

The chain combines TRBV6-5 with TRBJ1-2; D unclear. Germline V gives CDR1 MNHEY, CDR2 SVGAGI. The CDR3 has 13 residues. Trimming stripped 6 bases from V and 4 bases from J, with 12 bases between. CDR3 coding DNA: TGTGCCAGCAGCTTGGGCCCTCCCTATGGCTACACCTTC. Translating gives CASSLGPPYGYTF.